A single sample gave rise to the 26 T cell receptor beta chains below, sequenced in a study of OX40 agonist ivuxolimab in advanced cancers. Sequencing was performed with immunoSEQ multiplex PCR; in TCRdb, only in-frame clones are kept and a portion is missing. Of about 30,000 clones listed, 86% are singletons. This sample comprised CD4+ or CD8+ T cells sorted from blood, obtained in a trial of the OX40 agonist ivuxolimab. Receptor source: an adult with an advanced solid tumor such as melanoma, head and neck, liver or kidney cancer.

The CDR3 nucleotides read TGTGCCAGCAGCAGCGGCTACGATACGCAGTATTTT. It translates to CASSSGYDTQYF. The chain recombines TRBV7-9 with TRBJ2-3; possibly TRBD2 for D (5 bases). Germline-derived CDR1 and CDR2 are SEHNR and FQNEAQ (reference sequence). Trimming stripped 5 bases from V and 6 bases from J, with 9 bases between. The CDR3 has 12 amino acids. The full variable domain, its missing parts supplied by reference TRBV7-9 and TRBJ2-3, is DTGVSQNPRHKITKRGQNVTFRCDPISEHNRLYWYRQTLGQGPEFLTYFQNEAQLEKSRLLSDRFSAERPKGSFSTLEIQRTEQGDSAMYLCASSSGYDTQYFGPGTRLTVL.

This clone was counted a single time. The J gene is TRBJ2-7, the V gene TRBV7-9; perhaps TRBD1 as D (5 bases). V was pared by 1 base and J by 6 bases, with 10 bases between. CDR1 and CDR2 (germline): SEHNR, FQNEAQ (reference sequence). This CDR3 region has 13 residues. CDR3 nucleotides: TGTGCCAGCAGCTTAGGTGGGGCCCCCGAGCAGTACTTC. It specifies CASSLGGAPEQYF.

The chain employs TRBV28 and TRBJ2-1, with 9 bases matching TRBD2. V gave up 6 bases and J gave up 4 bases; unmatched junction bases: 7. The CDR3 extends over 15 amino acids. In germline, CDR1 is MDHEN, CDR2 SYDVKM. DNA for the CDR3: TGTGCCAGCAGCCAGACTAGCGGAGATTACAATGAGCAGTTCTTC. Protein: CASSQTSGDYNEQFF.

The rearrangement links TRBV7-3 to TRBJ2-3, with 9 bases aligning to TRBD2. The CDR3 is 16 amino acids. After removal of 1 base from V and 2 bases from J, the junction contained 4 bases not matched to a gene. In germline, CDR1 is SGHTA, CDR2 FQGTGA. This chain's CDR3 is CASSLNAGGPTDTQYF. Written as DNA, the CDR3 is TGTGCCAGCAGCTTAAATGCGGGAGGGCCCACAGATACGCAGTATTTT.

This clone was recorded a few times. V gene TRBV30 combines with J gene TRBJ2-1; 10 bases are a match to TRBD2. Germline CDR1 reads GTSNPN; CDR2 reads SVGIG (reference sequence). The CDR3 totals 17 residues. J lost 5 bases, V lost 4 bases, and 14 bases had no gene match. CDR3 loop: CAWMLLTSSGSHNEQFF. The CDR3 DNA follows: TGTGCCTGGATGCTGTTGACTTCTAGCGGGAGCCACAATGAGCAGTTCTTC.

This clone showed up just once. J is TRBJ2-3 and V is TRBV12-1; the table's D call TRBD2 went unverified against the DNA. TRBV12-1 corresponds to a pseudogene. This CDR3 comprises 17 residues. The CDR3 region is CASSPYEREGGADTQYF. The CDR3, as DNA: TGTGCCAGCAGCCCATACGAGCGGGAGGGCGGGGCAGATACGCAGTATTTT.

The rearrangement joins TRBV13 to TRBJ2-2; D unresolved. The V end was cut by 5 bases, the J end by 4 bases, with 14 bases between. Germline V gives CDR1 PRHDT, CDR2 FYEKMQ (reference sequence). The CDR3 is 15 residues long. CDR3 nucleotide sequence: TGTGCCAGCAGCCCTACCACTGAACCCACCGGGGAGCTGTTTTTT. It encodes CASSPTTEPTGELFF.

The gene calls are TRBV2 and TRBJ1-2; D is perhaps TRBD1 (5 bases). The CDR3 is 13 amino acids. V shed 2 bases and J shed 6 bases, with 10 bases lying between them. The V gene's germline CDR1 is SNHLY and CDR2 FYNNEI. DNA of the CDR3: TGTGCCAGCAGTGAATCAGGGTCGGATGGCTACACCTTC. Its translation: CASSESGSDGYTF.

The V and J genes are TRBV10-1 and TRBJ2-3, with 10 bases aligning to TRBD2. Germline CDR1 reads WNHNN; CDR2 reads SYGVQD (reference sequence). V was pared by 2 bases and J by 4 bases, with 9 bases of the junction left unmatched. The length of the CDR3 is 17 residues. The CDR3 here is CASSERASGRDSDTQYF. For the CDR3, the DNA is TGCGCCAGCAGTGAGCGAGCTAGCGGGAGAGATTCAGATACGCAGTATTTT.

The genes are TRBV5-6 and TRBJ1-3; D gene ambiguous. CDR3 length: 15 residues. The germline gives CDR1 SGHDT, CDR2 YYEEEE. V lost 2 bases to trimming and J lost 4 bases, with 13 bases between them. For the CDR3, the DNA is TGTGCCAGCAGCTTACAAGGAGTTGGAGGAAACACCATATATTTT. Translating it yields CASSLQGVGGNTIYF.

This chain links TRBV7-8 with TRBJ2-7, with unresolved D. Trimming stripped 5 bases from V and 2 bases from J, with 13 bases between. Germline CDR1 SGHVS, CDR2 FQNEAQ. CDR3 length: 14 residues. CDR3 residues: CASSVDGKTYEQYF. The CDR3 nucleotides are TGTGCCAGCAGCGTGGACGGAAAAACCTACGAGCAGTACTTC.

The chain joins TRBV11-2 to TRBJ2-7; D is uncertain. CDR1 SGHAT and CDR2 FQNNGV come from the germline V gene. This CDR3 spans 14 amino acids. V lost 5 bases and J lost 2, with 13 bases in between. The CDR3 DNA sequence: TGTGCCAGCAGCCATCGGAACTACGCCTACGAGCAGTACTTC. Amino acids: CASSHRNYAYEQYF.

The rearrangement uses TRBV6-5 and TRBJ2-1; D not certain. The V gene's germline CDR1 is MNHEY and CDR2 SVGAGI. The CDR3 length is 13 residues. V lost 0 bases and J 5 bases, leaving 5 bases between the germline ends. CDR3 in amino acids: CASSYSVHNEQFF. The CDR3 DNA reads as TGTGCCAGCAGTTACTCTGTCCACAATGAGCAGTTCTTC.

The chain links TRBV4-2 to TRBJ1-2; D gene ambiguous. CDR1 and CDR2 from the germline V gene are LGHNA and YNFKEQ. Trimming took 0 bases from V and 3 from J, leaving 5 bases between them. This CDR3 is 13 amino acids long. The CDR3 region is CASSQDPDYGYTF. The CDR3 DNA sequence: TGTGCCAGCAGCCAAGATCCCGACTATGGCTACACCTTC.

The V call is TRBV6-5, the J call TRBJ2-2; 11 positions agree with TRBD1. The CDR3 contains 15 residues. The germline CDR1 and CDR2 sequences are MNHEY and SVGAGI. V lost 5 bases and J lost 7; bases outside the gene matches: 6. The CDR3 sequence: CASSPRTGGLGELFF. The CDR3 DNA follows: TGTGCCAGCAGTCCTAGGACAGGGGGCCTCGGGGAGCTGTTTTTT.

V is TRBV29-1 and J is TRBJ2-7; TRBD2 matches at 14 bases. The CDR3 runs 14 residues. The V and J ends lost 4 bases and 2 bases, in that order; junction bases with no gene match: 1. The germline V gene encodes CDR1 SQVTM and CDR2 ANQGSEA. The CDR3 sequence: CSVAGLAGAYEQYF. DNA for the CDR3: TGCAGCGTTGCGGGACTAGCGGGAGCCTACGAGCAGTACTTC.

The chain combines TRBV30 with TRBJ1-2; perhaps TRBD1 as D (5 bases). The CDR3 spans 12 residues. The V end lost 4 bases, the J end lost 8 bases, and 14 bases lay between the germline ends. Germline V gene lookup returns CDR1 GTSNPN and CDR2 SVGIG (reference sequence). The CDR3, as DNA: TGTGCCTGGATGAACAGGCGAGGCGGCTACACCTTC. Its protein is CAWMNRRGGYTF. Full variable domain (outside the CDR3, taken from reference TRBV30 and TRBJ1-2): SQTIHQWPATLVQPVGSPLSLECTVEGTSNPNLYWYRQAAGRGLQLLFYSVGIGQISSEVPQNLSASRPQDRQFILSSKKLLLSDSGFYLCAWMNRRGGYTFGSGTRLTVV.

The chain couples TRBV15 to TRBJ1-2, with D unclear. Germline V gene sequence: CDR1 LNHNV, CDR2 YYDKDF (reference sequence). The CDR3 loop spans 15 amino acids. V was shortened by 0 bases and J by 2 bases, with 10 bases between the two germline ends. The CDR3 coding sequence is TGTGCCACCAGCAGAGAAACGGTACCAAACTATGGCTACACCTTC. Residues: CATSRETVPNYGYTF.

The chain carries TRBV4-1 and TRBJ2-5; the D call may be TRBD1 or TRBD2 (5 bases each). The germline V gene encodes CDR1 MGHRA and CDR2 YSYEKL. The CDR3 extends over 16 amino acids. Between the trimmed V and J ends, which lost 0 bases and 2 bases, there was a span of 13 bases. CDR3 coding DNA: TGCGCCAGCAGCCAAGATCCGGGACGGCCTCAAGAGACCCAGTACTTC. It codes for CASSQDPGRPQETQYF.

This clone was observed once. This chain joins TRBV2 and TRBJ2-1; D call uncertain. Per germline, CDR1 SNHLY and CDR2 FYNNEI. This CDR3 has 14 amino acids. Trimming stripped 1 base from V and 10 bases from J, with 14 bases between. The CDR3 coding sequence is TGTGCCAGCAGTGAAGGACCCCACCTGCGGGAGCAGTTCTTC. Residues: CASSEGPHLREQFF.

The V call is TRBV6-5, the J call TRBJ1-1; 7 bases line up with TRBD1. Germline CDR1 reads MNHEY; CDR2 reads SVGAGI. The junction had 2 bases not matched to a gene; V was cut back by 6 bases and J by 1 base. The CDR3 loop spans 13 amino acids. Written as DNA, the CDR3 is TGTGCCAGCAGCCGGACAGGGAACACTGAAGCTTTCTTT. Encoded protein: CASSRTGNTEAFF.

This chain joins TRBV5-4 and TRBJ2-2; D perhaps matches TRBD1 (6 bases). CDR1 and CDR2 from the germline V gene are SGHNT and YYREEE (reference sequence). This CDR3 contains 13 residues. V lost 4 bases and J 5 bases, leaving 9 bases between the germline ends. The CDR3 nucleotides are TGTGCCAGCAGCAATACAGGGACCGGGGAGCTGTTTTTT. It encodes CASSNTGTGELFF.

The CDR3 DNA reads as TGTGCCAGCAGTTTTGGGGACAGGGTTAATGAAAAACTGTTTTTT. The encoded protein is CASSFGDRVNEKLFF. V and J are TRBV28 and TRBJ1-4; TRBD1 agrees at 9 bases. V lost 3 bases and J lost 4; bases outside the gene matches: 3. Germline CDR1 reads MDHEN; CDR2 reads SYDVKM. This CDR3 comprises 15 residues.

This chain links TRBV7-9 with TRBJ2-1; 10 nucleotides align to TRBD2. V was clipped by 3 bases and J by 7 bases; unmatched bases: 6. The CDR3 covers 15 residues. CDR1 and CDR2 from the germline V gene are SEHNR and FQNEAQ (reference sequence). Here the CDR3 DNA reads TGTGCCAGCAGCTTTGTGGGACTAGCGAAAAATGAGCAGTTCTTC. It encodes CASSFVGLAKNEQFF.

The chain uses TRBV4-1 and TRBJ1-1; no clear D gene. Trimming took off 3 bases at V and 0 bases at J, with 2 bases between the two ends. The CDR3 covers 12 residues. The germline gives CDR1 MGHRA, CDR2 YSYEKL. CDR3 sequence: CASSHLNTEAFF. The CDR3, as DNA: TGCGCCAGCAGCCACCTGAACACTGAAGCTTTCTTT.

This sequence joins TRBV6-4 and TRBJ1-1; no clear D gene. V shed 5 bases and J shed 4 bases, with 11 bases lying between them. Looked up from germline, CDR1 is MRHNA and CDR2 is SNTAGT. This CDR3 is 13 amino acids long. The CDR3 DNA follows: TGTGCCAGCAGTCTCGGGGAGATCACTGAAGCTTTCTTT. This translates into CASSLGEITEAFF.